One TCR beta chain is described in this entry. As yet, its antigen is unknown. The sample comes from a study of identifying expanded T cells in peripheral blood. Study observations and caveats: Clone count variance between roughly 2-week samples rose with total template count. Roughly 1.2 clones differed between technical replicates, versus approximately 17 and 20 over time.

TCRdb's copy holds only in-frame clones and misses some; the assay was immunoSEQ multiplex PCR. The table includes 100,000 or so clones, around 88% detected once. Germline CDR1 is SNHLY and CDR2 is FYNNEI. The CDR3 covers 14 residues. Trimming stripped 6 bases from V and 0 bases from J, with 9 bases between. Collection occurred without any documented infections or immune events in donors. The chain carries TRBV2 and TRBJ2-1; no clear D gene. Sequencing was performed on blood. The receptor comes from a person aged 18-70 years in good health. CDR3 in amino acids: CASRGSSSYNEQFF. Here the CDR3 DNA reads TGTGCCAGCAGGGGCAGCAGCTCCTACAATGAGCAGTTCTTC.